Here is one T cell receptor (beta chain) with its context. Clones were read by immunoSEQ multiplex PCR, and TCRdb kept only the in-frame ones, dropping some. This sample carries 290,000 or so clones, around 90% of them seen once, and the ten largest clones take 1.3%. The data were obtained in a study of blood T cell repertoires in COVID-19. Germline CDR1 reads MGHRA; CDR2 reads YSYEKL. V was cut by 0 bases and J by 2 bases, with 15 bases left in between. The CDR3 is 17 amino acids. The TCR originated in a man in his 70s with acute or convalescent COVID-19. Sequencing was carried out using peripheral blood. The chain joins TRBV4-1 to TRBJ2-3; tentative D call: TRBD2 (7 bases). CDR3: CASSQEGEGGFTDTQYF. As DNA, the CDR3 is TGCGCCAGCAGCCAAGAGGGGGAGGGGGGCTTCACAGATACGCAGTATTTT.